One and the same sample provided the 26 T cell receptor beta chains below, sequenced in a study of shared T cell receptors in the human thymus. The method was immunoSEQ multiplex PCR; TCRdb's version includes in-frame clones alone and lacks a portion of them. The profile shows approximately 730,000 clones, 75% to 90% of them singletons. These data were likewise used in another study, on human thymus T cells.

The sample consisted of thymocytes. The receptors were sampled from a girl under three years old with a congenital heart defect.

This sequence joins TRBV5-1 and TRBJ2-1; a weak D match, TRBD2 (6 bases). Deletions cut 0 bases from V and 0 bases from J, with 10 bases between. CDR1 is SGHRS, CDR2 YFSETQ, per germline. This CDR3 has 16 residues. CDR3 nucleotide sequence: TGCGCCAGCAGCTTGGCCAACGGGAGCTCCTACAATGAGCAGTTCTTC. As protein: CASSLANGSSYNEQFF.

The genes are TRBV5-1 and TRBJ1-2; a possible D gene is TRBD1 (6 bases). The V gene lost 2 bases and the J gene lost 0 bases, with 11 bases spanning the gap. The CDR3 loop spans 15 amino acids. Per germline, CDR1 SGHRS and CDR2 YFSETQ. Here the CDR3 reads CASSFRDTSNYGYTF. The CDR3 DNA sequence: TGCGCCAGCAGCTTCAGGGACACGTCTAACTATGGCTACACCTTC. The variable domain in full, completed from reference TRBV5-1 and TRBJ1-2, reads KAGVTQTPRYLIKTRGQQVTLSCSPISGHRSVSWYQQTPGQGLQFLFEYFSETQRNKGNFPGRFSGRQFSNSRSEMNVSTLELGDSALYLCASSFRDTSNYGYTFGSGTRLTVV.

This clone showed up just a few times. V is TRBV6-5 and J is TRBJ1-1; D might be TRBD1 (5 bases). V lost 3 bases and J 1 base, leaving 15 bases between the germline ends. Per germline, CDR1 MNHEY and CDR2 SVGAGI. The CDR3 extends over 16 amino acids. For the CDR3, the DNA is TGTGCCAGCAGTTATGGGGACTCCCAGGGGAACACTGAAGCTTTCTTT. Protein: CASSYGDSQGNTEAFF.

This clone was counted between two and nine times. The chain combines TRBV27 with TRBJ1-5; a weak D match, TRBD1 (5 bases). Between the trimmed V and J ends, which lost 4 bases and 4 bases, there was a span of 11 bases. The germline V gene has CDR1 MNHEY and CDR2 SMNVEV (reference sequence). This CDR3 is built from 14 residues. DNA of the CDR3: TGTGCCAGCAGTTACGGGCAGGGAAATCAGCCCCAGCATTTT. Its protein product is CASSYGQGNQPQHF.

The CDR3 protein is CASSHAEGEKAFF. CDR3 coding DNA: TGCGCCAGCAGCCACGCCGAAGGGGAAAAAGCTTTCTTT. The rearrangement joins TRBV4-1 to TRBJ1-1; D may be TRBD1 (5 bases). There are 13 residues in the CDR3. Germline values: CDR1 MGHRA, CDR2 YSYEKL. The V gene lost 3 bases and the J gene lost 9 bases, with 14 bases spanning the gap.

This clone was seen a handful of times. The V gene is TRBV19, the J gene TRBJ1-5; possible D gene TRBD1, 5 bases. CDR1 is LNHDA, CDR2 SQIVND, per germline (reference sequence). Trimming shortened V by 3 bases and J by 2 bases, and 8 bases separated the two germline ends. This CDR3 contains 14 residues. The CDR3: CASSISTGNQPQHF. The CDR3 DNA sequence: TGTGCCAGTAGTATTTCGACAGGCAATCAGCCCCAGCATTTT.

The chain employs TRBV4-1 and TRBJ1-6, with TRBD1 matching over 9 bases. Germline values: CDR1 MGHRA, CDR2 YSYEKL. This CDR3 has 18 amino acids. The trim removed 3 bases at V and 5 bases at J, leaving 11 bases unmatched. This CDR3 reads CASSHPGQGAFNNSPLHF. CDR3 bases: TGCGCCAGCAGCCATCCGGGACAGGGAGCCTTCAATAATTCACCCCTCCACTTT.

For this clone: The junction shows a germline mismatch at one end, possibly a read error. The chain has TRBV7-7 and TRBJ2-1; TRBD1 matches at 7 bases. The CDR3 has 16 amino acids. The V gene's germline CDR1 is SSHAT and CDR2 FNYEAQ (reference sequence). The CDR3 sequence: CASSSNWTGRNNEQFF. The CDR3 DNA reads TGTGCTAGCAGCTCCAACTGGACAGGCAGAAACAATGAGCAGTTCTTC.

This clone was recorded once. CDR3 bases: TGCGCCAGCAGCTTGGTCGGGGGGCGAAGGACTGAAGCTTTCTTT. Protein product: CASSLVGGRRTEAFF. This rearrangement joins TRBV5-1 to TRBJ1-1, with D maybe TRBD1 (6 bases). CDR3 length: 15 residues. CDR1 SGHRS and CDR2 YFSETQ come from the germline V gene. Trimming stripped 0 bases from V and 5 bases from J, with 14 bases between.

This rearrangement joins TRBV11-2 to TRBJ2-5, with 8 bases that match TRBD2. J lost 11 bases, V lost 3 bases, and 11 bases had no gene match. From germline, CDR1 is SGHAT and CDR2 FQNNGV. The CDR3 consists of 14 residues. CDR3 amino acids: CASSFPGGGDEQYF. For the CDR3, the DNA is TGTGCCAGCAGCTTTCCCGGGGGGGGCGATGAGCAGTACTTC.

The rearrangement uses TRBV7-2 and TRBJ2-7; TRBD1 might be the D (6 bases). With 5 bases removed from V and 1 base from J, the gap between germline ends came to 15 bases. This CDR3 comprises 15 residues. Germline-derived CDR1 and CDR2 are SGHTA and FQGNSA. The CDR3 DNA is TGTGCCAGCAGCGTCCCCCCAGGGGATTCCTACGAGCAGTACTTC. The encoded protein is CASSVPPGDSYEQYF.

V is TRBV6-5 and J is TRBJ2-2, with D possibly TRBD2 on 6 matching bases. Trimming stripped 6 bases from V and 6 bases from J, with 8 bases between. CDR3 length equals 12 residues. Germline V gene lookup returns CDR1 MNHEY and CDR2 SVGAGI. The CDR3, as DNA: TGTGCCAGCAGCCGGGACTCCGGGGAGCTGTTTTTT. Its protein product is CASSRDSGELFF.

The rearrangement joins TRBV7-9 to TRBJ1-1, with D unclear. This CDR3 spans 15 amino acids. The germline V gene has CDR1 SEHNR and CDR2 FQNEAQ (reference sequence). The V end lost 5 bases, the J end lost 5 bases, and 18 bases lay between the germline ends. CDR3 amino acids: CASSLAGLYVTEAFF. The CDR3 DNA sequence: TGTGCCAGCAGCCTCGCAGGCTTATATGTAACTGAAGCTTTCTTT.

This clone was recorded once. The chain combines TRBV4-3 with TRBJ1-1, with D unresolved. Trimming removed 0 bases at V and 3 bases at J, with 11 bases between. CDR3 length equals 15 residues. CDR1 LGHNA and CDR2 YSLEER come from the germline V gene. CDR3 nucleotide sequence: TGCGCCAGCAGCCAAGACCCAGTTACCCACACTGAAGCTTTCTTT. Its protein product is CASSQDPVTHTEAFF.

In DNA form, the CDR3 reads TGTGCCAGCAGCTTGCGGTCAGAACTACTTACCTACGAGCAGTACTTC. This codes for CASSLRSELLTYEQYF. The rearrangement joins TRBV11-2 to TRBJ2-7; unclear D gene. CDR3 length equals 16 residues. Germline V gene sequence: CDR1 SGHAT, CDR2 FQNNGV. The V end was cut by 3 bases, the J end by 2 bases, with 17 bases between.

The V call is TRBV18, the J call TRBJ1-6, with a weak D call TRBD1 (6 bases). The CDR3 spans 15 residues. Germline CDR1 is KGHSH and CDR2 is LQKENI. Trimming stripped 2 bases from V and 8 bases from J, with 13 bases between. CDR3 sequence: CASSPWINRDSPLHF. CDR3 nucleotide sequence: TGTGCCAGCTCACCATGGATAAACAGGGATTCACCCCTCCACTTT. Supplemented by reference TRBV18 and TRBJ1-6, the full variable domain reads NAGVMQNPRHLVRRRGQEARLRCSPMKGHSHVYWYRQLPEEGLKFMVYLQKENIIDESGMPKERFSAEFPKEGPSILRIQQVVRGDSAAYFCASSPWINRDSPLHFGNGTRLTVT.

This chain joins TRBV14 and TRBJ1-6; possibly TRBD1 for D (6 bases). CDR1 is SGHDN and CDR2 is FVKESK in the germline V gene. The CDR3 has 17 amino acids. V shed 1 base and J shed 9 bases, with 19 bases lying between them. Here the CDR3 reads CASSQGLLGRGGSPLHF. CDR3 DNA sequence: TGTGCCAGCAGCCAAGGCCTATTGGGCAGGGGCGGTTCACCCCTCCACTTT.

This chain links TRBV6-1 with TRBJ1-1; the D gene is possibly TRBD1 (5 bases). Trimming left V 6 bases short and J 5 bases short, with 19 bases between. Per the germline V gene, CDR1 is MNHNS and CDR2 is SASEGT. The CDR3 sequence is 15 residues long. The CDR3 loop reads CASSSYRPRGTEAFF. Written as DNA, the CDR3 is TGTGCCAGCAGCTCATACCGACCCCGGGGGACTGAAGCTTTCTTT.

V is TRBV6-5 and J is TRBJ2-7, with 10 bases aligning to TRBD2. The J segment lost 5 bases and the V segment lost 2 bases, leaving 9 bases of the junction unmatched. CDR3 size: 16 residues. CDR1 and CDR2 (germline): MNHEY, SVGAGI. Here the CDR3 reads CASSYNLSLAGDEQYF. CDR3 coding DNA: TGTGCCAGCAGTTACAATCTGAGTCTAGCGGGGGACGAGCAGTACTTC.

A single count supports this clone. The CDR3 nucleotides are TGTGCCAGCAGCCTCGGGACAGGGGAGTACAATGAGCAGTTCTTC. Translated, it gives CASSLGTGEYNEQFF. The chain joins TRBV9 to TRBJ2-1, with 10 bases that match TRBD1. The V gene's germline CDR1 is SGDLS and CDR2 YYNGEE. The J segment lost 4 bases and the V segment lost 4 bases, leaving 5 bases of the junction unmatched. The CDR3 totals 15 residues.

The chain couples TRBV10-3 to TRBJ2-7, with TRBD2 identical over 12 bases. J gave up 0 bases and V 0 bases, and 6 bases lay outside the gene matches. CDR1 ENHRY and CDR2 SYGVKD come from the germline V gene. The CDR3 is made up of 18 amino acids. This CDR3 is CAISESQTSGGYSYEQYF. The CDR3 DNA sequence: TGTGCCATCAGTGAGTCTCAGACTAGCGGGGGATACTCCTACGAGCAGTACTTC.

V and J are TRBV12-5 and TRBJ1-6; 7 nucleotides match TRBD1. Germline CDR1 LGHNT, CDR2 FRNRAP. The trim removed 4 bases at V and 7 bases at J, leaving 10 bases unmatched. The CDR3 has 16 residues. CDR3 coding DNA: TGTGCTAGTGGTTCTCGGACAGGACGTTCAAATTCACCCCTCCACTTT. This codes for CASGSRTGRSNSPLHF.

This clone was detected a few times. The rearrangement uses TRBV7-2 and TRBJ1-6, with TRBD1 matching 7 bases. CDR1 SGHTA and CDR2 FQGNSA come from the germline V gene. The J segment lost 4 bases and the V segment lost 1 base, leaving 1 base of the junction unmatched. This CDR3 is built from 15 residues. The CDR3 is CASSLGGQYNSPLHF. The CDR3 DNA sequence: TGTGCCAGCAGCTTAGGGGGACAGTATAATTCACCCCTCCACTTT.

The CDR3 DNA is TGTGCCAGCAGCTCAGGGGTGGGGAGTCCCTCTGGAAACACCATATATTTT. It specifies CASSSGVGSPSGNTIYF. The gene calls are TRBV7-8 and TRBJ1-3; D may be TRBD1 (6 bases). V lost 4 bases to trimming and J lost 0 bases, with 16 bases between them. Germline V CDR1 and CDR2: SGHVS, FQNEAQ. The CDR3 has 17 amino acids.

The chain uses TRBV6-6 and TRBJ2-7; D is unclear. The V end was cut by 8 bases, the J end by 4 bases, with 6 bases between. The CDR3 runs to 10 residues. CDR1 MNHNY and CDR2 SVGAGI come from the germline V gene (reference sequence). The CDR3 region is CASGSYEQYF. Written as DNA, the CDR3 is TGTGCCAGCGGTTCTTACGAGCAGTACTTC.

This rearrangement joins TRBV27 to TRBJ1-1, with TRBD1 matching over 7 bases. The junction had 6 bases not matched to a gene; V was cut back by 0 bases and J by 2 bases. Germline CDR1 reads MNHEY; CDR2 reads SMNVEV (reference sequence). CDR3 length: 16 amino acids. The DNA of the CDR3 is TGTGCCAGCAGTTTATCCCAATGGACAGGCAACACTGAAGCTTTCTTT. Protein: CASSLSQWTGNTEAFF.